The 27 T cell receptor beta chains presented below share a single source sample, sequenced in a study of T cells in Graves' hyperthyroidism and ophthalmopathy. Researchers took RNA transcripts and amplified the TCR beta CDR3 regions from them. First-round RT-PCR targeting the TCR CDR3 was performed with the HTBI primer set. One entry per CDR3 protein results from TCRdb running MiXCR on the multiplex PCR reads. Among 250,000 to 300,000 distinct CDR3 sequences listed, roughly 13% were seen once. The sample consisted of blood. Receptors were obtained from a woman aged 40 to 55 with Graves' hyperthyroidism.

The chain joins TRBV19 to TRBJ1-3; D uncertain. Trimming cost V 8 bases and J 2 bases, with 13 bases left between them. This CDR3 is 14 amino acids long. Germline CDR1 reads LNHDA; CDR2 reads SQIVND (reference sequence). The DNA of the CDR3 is TGTGCCAGTCAAGCAGGCAGAACTGGAAACACCATATATTTT. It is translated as CASQAGRTGNTIYF.

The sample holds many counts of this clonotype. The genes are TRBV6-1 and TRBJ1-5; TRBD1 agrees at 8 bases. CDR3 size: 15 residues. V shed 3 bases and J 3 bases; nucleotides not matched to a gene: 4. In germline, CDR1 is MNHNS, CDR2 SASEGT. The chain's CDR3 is CASSDRTGFNQPQHF. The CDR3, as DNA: TGTGCCAGCAGTGACAGGACAGGGTTCAATCAGCCCCAGCATTTT.

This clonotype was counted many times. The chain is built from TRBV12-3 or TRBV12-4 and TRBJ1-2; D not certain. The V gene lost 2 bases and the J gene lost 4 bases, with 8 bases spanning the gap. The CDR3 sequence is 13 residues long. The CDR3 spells CASSLLRGYGYTF. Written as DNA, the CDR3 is TGTGCCAGCAGTTTATTACGCGGCTATGGCTACACCTTC.

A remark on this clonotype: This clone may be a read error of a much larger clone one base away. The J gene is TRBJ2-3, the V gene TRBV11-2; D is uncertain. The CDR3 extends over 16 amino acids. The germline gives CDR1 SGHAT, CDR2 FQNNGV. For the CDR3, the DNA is TGTGCCAGCAGCTTAGTGTGGTTCTTAGCCACAGATGCGCAGTATTTT. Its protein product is CASSLVWFLATDAQYF.

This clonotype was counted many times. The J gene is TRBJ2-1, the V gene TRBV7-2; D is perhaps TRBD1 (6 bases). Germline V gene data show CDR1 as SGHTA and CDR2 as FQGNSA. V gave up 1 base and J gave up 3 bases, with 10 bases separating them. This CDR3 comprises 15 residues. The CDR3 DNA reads TGTGCCAGCAGCTTAGTACAGGGTGTCTACAATGAGCAGTTCTTC. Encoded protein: CASSLVQGVYNEQFF.

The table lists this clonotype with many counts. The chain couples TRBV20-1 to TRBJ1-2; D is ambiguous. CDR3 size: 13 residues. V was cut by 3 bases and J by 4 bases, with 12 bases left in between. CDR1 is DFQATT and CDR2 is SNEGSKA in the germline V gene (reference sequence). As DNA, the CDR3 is TGCAGTGCTAGCACACAGCCCCTCTATGGCTACACCTTC. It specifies CSASTQPLYGYTF.

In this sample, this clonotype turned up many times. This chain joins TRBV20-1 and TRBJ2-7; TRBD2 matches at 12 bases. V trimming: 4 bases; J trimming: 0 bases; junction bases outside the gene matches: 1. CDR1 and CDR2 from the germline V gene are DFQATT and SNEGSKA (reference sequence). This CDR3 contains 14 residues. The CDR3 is CSAMTSGGSYEQYF. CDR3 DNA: TGCAGTGCTATGACTAGCGGGGGCTCCTACGAGCAGTACTTC.

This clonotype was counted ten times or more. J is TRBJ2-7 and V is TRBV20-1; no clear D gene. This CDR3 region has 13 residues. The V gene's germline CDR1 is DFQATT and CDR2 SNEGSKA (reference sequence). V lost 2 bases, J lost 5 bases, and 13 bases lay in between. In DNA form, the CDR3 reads TGCAGTGCTAGATCTGTAAGCAAGGACGAGCAGTACTTC. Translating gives CSARSVSKDEQYF.

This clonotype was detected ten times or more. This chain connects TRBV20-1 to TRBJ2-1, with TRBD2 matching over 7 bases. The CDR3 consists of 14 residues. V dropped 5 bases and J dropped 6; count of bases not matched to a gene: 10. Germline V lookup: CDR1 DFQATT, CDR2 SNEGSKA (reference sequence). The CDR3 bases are TGCAGTGCTCTCCTCTGGGCGGGAGTCAATGAGCAGTTCTTC. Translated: CSALLWAGVNEQFF.

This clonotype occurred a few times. CDR3 bases: TGCAGTGCTCCCGGACTAGCGGGAGGGCAGGGCACAGATACGCAGTATTTT. Amino acids: CSAPGLAGGQGTDTQYF. This chain links TRBV20-1 with TRBJ2-3; 15 bases agree with TRBD2. Per germline, CDR1 DFQATT and CDR2 SNEGSKA (reference sequence). This CDR3 comprises 17 residues. With 5 bases clipped from V and 1 base from J, the junction kept 7 bases outside the gene matches.

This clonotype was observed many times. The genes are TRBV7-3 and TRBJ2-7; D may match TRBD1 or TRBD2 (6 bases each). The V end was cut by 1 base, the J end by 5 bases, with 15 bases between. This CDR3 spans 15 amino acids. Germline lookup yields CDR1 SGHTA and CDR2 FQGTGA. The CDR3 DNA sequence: TGTGCCAGCAGCTTAAATACCGGGGGCGGTGACGAGCAGTACTTC. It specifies CASSLNTGGGDEQYF.

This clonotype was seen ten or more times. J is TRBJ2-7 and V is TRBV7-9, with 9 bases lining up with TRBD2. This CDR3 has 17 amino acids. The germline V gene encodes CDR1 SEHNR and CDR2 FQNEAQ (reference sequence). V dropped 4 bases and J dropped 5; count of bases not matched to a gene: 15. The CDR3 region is CASSSLWGSGSFDEQYF. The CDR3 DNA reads TGTGCCAGCAGCTCCCTTTGGGGTAGCGGGAGTTTCGACGAGCAGTACTTC.

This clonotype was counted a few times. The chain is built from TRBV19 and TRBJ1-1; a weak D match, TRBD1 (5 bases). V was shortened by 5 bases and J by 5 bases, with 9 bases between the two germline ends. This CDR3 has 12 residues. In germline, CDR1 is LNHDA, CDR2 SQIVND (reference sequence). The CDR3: CASSQGPTEAFF. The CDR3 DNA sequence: TGTGCCAGTAGTCAGGGTCCAACTGAAGCTTTCTTT. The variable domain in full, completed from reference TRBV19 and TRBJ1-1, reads DGGITQSPKYLFRKEGQNVTLSCEQNLNHDAMYWYRQDPGQGLRLIYYSQIVNDFQKGDIAEGYSVSREKKESFPLTVTSAQKNPTAFYLCASSQGPTEAFFGQGTRLTVV.

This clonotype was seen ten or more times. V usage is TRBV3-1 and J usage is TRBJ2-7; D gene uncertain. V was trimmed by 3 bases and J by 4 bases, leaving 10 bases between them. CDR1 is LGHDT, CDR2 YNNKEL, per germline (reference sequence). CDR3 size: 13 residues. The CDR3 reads CASSHENLYEQYF. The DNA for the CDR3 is TGTGCCAGCAGCCATGAGAACCTTTACGAGCAGTACTTC.

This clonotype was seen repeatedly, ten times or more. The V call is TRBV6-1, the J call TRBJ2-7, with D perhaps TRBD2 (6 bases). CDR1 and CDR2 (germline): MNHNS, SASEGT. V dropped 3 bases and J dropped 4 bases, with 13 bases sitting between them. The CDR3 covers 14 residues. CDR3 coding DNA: TGTGCCAGCAGTGAGAGTTACGGGGGTTACGAGCAGTACTTC. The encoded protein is CASSESYGGYEQYF.

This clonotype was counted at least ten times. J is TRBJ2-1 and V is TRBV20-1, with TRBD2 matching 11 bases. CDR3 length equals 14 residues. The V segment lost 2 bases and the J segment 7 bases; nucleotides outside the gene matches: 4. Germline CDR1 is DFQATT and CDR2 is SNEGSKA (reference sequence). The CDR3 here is CSARTSGSLNEQFF. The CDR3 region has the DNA TGCAGTGCTAGAACTAGCGGGAGTCTAAATGAGCAGTTCTTC.

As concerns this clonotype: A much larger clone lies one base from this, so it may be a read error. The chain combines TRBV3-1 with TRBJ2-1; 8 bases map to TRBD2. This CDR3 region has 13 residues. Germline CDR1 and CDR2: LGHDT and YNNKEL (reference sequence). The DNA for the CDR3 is TGTGTCAGCAGCCCGACTAGCGCGGATGAGCAGTTCTTC. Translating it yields CVSSPTSADEQFF.

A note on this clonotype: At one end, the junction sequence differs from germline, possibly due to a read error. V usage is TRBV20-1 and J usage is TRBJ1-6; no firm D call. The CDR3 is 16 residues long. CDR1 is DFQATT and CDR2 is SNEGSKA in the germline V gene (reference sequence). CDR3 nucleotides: TGCAGTGCTCGATCCCCGGGCTATGGCTATGATTCACCCCTCCACTTT. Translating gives CSARSPGYGYDSPLHF.

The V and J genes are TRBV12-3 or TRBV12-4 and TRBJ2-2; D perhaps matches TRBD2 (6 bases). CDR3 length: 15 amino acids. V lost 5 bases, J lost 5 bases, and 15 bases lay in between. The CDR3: CASSITGTGTGELFF. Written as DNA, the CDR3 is TGTGCCAGCAGTATCACCGGGACTGGGACCGGGGAGCTGTTTTTT.

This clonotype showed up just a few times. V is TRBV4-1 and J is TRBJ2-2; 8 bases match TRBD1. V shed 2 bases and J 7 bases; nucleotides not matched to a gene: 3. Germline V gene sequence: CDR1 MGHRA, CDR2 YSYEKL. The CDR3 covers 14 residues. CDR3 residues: CASSQSTGGGELFF. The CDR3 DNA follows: TGCGCCAGCAGCCAATCCACAGGGGGCGGGGAGCTGTTTTTT.

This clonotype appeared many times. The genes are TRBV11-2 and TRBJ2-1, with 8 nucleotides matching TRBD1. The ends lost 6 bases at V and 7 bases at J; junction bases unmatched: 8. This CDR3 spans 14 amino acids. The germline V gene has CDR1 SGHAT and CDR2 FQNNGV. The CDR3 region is CASRPNTGGNEQFF. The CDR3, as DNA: TGTGCCAGCAGGCCTAATACAGGGGGGAATGAGCAGTTCTTC.

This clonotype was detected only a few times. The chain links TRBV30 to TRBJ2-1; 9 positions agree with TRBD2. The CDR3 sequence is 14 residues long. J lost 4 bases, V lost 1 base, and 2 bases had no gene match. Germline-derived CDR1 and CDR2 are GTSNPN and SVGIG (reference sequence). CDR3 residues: CAWSGLAEYNEQFF. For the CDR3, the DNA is TGTGCCTGGAGTGGACTAGCGGAATACAATGAGCAGTTCTTC. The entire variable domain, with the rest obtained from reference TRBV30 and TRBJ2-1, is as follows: SQTIHQWPATLVQPVGSPLSLECTVEGTSNPNLYWYRQAAGRGLQLLFYSVGIGQISSEVPQNLSASRPQDRQFILSSKKLLLSDSGFYLCAWSGLAEYNEQFFGPGTRLTVL.

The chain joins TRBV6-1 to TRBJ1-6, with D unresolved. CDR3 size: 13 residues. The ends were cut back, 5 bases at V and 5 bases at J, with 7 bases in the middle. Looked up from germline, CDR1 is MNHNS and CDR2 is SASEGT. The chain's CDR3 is CASSSGDNSPLHF. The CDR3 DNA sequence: TGTGCCAGCAGTTCTGGGGATAATTCACCCCTCCACTTT.

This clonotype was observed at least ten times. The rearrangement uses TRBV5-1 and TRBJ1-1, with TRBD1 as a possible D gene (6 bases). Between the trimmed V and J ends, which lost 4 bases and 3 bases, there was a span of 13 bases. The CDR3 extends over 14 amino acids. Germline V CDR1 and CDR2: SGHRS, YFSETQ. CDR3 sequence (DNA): TGCGCCAGCAGCGGCGGGACAACCTACACTGAAGCTTTCTTT. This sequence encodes CASSGGTTYTEAFF.

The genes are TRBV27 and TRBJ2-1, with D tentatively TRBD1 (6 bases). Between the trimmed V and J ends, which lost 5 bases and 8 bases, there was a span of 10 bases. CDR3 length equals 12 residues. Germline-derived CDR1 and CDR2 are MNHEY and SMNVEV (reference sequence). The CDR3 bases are TGTGCCAGCAGTCAGGGGATCCATGAGCAGTTCTTC. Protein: CASSQGIHEQFF.

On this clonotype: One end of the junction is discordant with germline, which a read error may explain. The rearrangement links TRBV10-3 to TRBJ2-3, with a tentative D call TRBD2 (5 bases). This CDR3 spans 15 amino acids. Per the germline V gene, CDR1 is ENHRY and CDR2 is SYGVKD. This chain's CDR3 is CAVSDSAGSTDTQYF. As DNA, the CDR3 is TGTGCCGTCAGTGATTCGGCGGGTAGCACAGATACGCAGTATTTT.

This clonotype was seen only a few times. Written as DNA, the CDR3 is TGTGCCAGCTCACCGGACCCCTACGAGCAGTACTTC. The encoded protein is CASSPDPYEQYF. This rearrangement joins TRBV18 to TRBJ2-7; D gene ambiguous. The CDR3 is 12 amino acids. Germline values: CDR1 KGHSH, CDR2 LQKENI. V was clipped by 3 bases and J by 2 bases, with 5 bases between them.